This paragraph reports one T cell receptor (beta chain). The antigen is not known. The table came from immunoSEQ multiplex PCR; TCRdb's copy has only in-frame clones and leaves some out. There are fewer than 110,000 clones in the sample; about 82% occur only once, and about 1.5% lies in the top ten. The sample originates from a study of T cell responses to AZD1222 COVID-19 vaccine. Study outcomes and limitations: The donor cohort was predominantly white British with a female majority, and clonal diversity may have been underestimated. The reported proportion of spike-specific TCRs targeting unmutated variant regions was nearly half. Repertoires were obtained only post-peak T cell response.

The germline gives CDR1 SGHTA, CDR2 FQGNSA. The CDR3 loop spans 13 amino acids. The germline V and J ends were trimmed by 9 bases and 6 bases, with 16 bases remaining between them. V and J are TRBV7-2 and TRBJ2-3, with D possibly TRBD2 on 6 matching bases. Sequenced here: peripheral blood, sampled on day 0 of AZD1222 vaccination. This TCR was recovered from an adult in good health. CDR3 in DNA: TGTGCCAGTATCCCGGGGGAATCTGATACGCAGTATTTT. Translation gives CASIPGESDTQYF. The full variable domain, its missing parts supplied by reference TRBV7-2 and TRBJ2-3, is GAGVSQSPSNKVTEKGKDVELRCDPISGHTALYWYRQSLGQGLEFLIYFQGNSAPDKSGLPSDRFSAERTGGSVSTLTIQRTQQEDSAVYLCASIPGESDTQYFGPGTRLTVL.